Listed below are T cell receptor beta chains from one sample, sequenced in a study of cytomegalovirus exposure and HLA in healthy donors. Some clones are missing from TCRdb's copy, which holds only in-frame ones; the method was immunoSEQ multiplex PCR. Of 90,000 to 100,000 clones listed, 76% are singletons. Material: PBMCs. These receptors were obtained from a woman in her fifties or sixties in good health and CMV-seropositive. Both conserved end residues are trimmed from each CDR3. Only some rows state a clone size, as once, few, many or a class for expanded clones.

NA TRBJ1-2 TRBV27 ASSLKRDRAYGYT
NA TRBJ2-7 TRBV7-9 ASSWRSGPLYEQY
once TRBJ2-3 TRBV5-4 ASSLLAGQGTDTQY
NA TRBJ2-7 TRBV6-1 ASRLTAYSSYEQY
NA TRBJ1-3 TRBV2 ASSESRGVISGNTIY
few TRBJ1-2 TRBV6-5 ASSYAPGGNYGYT
NA TRBJ2-7 TRBV4-2 ASSQEIAGASKEQY
NA TRBJ1-1 TRBV18 ASSPQGLGNTEAF
NA TRBJ1-5 TRBV10-3 AISRTDSSNQPQH
NA TRBJ2-2 TRBV2 ASLVELGTGELF
NA TRBJ1-2 TRBV27 ASSLGGNYGYT
few TRBJ1-1 TRBV7-9 ASSSSPGGDLGV
once TRBJ2-7 TRBV4-2 ASSQELAGEPTMKQY
NA TRBJ1-3 TRBV9 ASQGVDNGNTIY
NA TRBJ1-1 TRBV9 ASTPGVASTEAF
NA TRBJ2-2 TRBV2 ASSLSGRTGELF
NA TRBJ1-2 TRBV18 ASSPGGDDGYT
NA TRBJ2-7 TRBV18 ASSPWGPGQGILYEQY
NA TRBJ2-7 TRBV10-3 ATLPGGTYVQY
NA TRBJ2-7 TRBV5-1 ASSLVGLAPYEQY
few TRBJ1-4 TRBV7-9 ASSLDGLINEKLF
NA TRBJ2-3 TRBV6-4 ASSVESSGVQGTQY
NA TRBJ1-1 TRBV6-1 ASSEVGRVEAF
few TRBJ2-1 TRBV5-1 ASSYEPAGVEQF
NA TRBJ2-3 TRBV5-6 ASRLAGDADTQY
NA TRBJ2-3 TRBV9 ASSVGSGGRTDTQY
few TRBJ1-1 TRBV6-6 ASSGAF
NA TRBJ2-1 TRBV5-3 ARSREFRGSYNEQF
NA TRBJ2-5 TRBV9 ASSFGDGGSETQY
NA TRBJ1-5 TRBV19 ASSTRTGTFLFNSNQPQH
NA TRBJ1-1 TRBV5-1 ASSSPGGVVNTEAF
NA NA TRBV6-1 ASSGPGRDRVRNEQY
few TRBJ1-1 TRBV6-6 ASSYSMGGTEAF
NA TRBJ1-5 TRBV19 ASSTQGHQPQH
NA TRBJ2-5 TRBV18 ASSLRQARAGRQETQY